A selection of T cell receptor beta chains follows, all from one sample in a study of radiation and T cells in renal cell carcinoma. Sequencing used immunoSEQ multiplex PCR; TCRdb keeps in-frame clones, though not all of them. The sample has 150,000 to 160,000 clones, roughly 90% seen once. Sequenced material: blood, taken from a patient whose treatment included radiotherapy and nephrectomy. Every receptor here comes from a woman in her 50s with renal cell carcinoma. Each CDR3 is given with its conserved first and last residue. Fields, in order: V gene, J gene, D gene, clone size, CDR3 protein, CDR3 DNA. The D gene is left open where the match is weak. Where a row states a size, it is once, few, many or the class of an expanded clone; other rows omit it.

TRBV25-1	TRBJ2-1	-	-	CASSEASGGPYNEQFF	TGTGCCAGCAGTGAAGCGTCTGGTGGTCCTTACAATGAGCAGTTCTTC
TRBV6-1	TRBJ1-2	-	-	CASSRIQGYGYTF	TGTGCCAGCAGTCGAATTCAGGGCTATGGCTACACCTTC
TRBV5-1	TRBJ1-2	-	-	CASSLIGNYYGYTF	TGCGCCAGCAGCTTGATTGGCAATTACTATGGCTACACCTTC
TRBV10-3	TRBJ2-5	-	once	CAITESGQQETQYF	TGTGCCATCACTGAGAGCGGACAACAAGAGACCCAGTACTTC
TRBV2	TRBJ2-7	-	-	CASRQQGGFFEQYF	TGTGCCAGCAGGCAACAGGGTGGATTTTTTGAGCAGTACTTC
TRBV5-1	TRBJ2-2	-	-	CASRFDNTGELFF	TGCGCCAGCAGGTTTGATAACACCGGGGAGCTGTTTTTT
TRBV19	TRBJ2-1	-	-	CASSIEVDLVEQFF	TGTGCCAGTAGTATAGAGGTAGACCTTGTGGAGCAGTTCTTC
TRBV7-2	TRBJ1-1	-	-	CASSLVGIGTEAFF	TGTGCCAGCAGCTTAGTCGGGATTGGCACTGAAGCTTTCTTT
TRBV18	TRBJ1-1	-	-	CASSDRIELGTEAFF	TGTGCCAGCTCTGATAGGATAGAATTGGGCACTGAAGCTTTCTTT
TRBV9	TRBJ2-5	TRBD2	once	CASSAQGTSGGGETQYF	TGTGCCAGCAGCGCCCAAGGGACTAGCGGGGGGGGAGAGACCCAGTACTTC
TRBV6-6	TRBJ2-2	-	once	CASSYYAVKELFF	TGTGCCAGCAGTTACTACGCGGTGAAGGAGCTGTTTTTT
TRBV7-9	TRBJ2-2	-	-	CASSLFRVSGNTGELFF	TGTGCCAGCAGCTTATTCAGGGTCTCCGGGAACACCGGGGAGCTGTTTTTT
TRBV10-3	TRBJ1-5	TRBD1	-	CAISESGQGGHQPQHF	TGTGCCATCAGTGAGTCGGGACAGGGGGGGCATCAGCCCCAGCATTTT
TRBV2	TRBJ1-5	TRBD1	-	CASSGTGWIQPQHF	TGTGCCAGCAGTGGGACAGGGTGGATCCAGCCCCAGCATTTT
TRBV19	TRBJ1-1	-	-	CASSTDRNTEAFF	TGTGCCAGTAGTACGGACAGAAACACTGAAGCTTTCTTT
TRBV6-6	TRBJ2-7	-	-	CASRSSGTTTYEQYF	TGTGCCAGCCGGAGTTCCGGGACAACCACCTACGAGCAGTACTTC
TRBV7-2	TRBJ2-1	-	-	CASSPQPYNEQFF	TGTGCCAGCAGCCCTCAGCCTTACAATGAGCAGTTCTTC
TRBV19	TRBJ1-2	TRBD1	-	CASSRTGVEGNYGYTF	TGTGCCAGTAGTAGGACAGGGGTAGAGGGAAACTATGGCTACACCTTC
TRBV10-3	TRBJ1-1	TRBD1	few	CAIRLRQGSDTEAFF	TGTGCCATCAGGCTGAGACAGGGCTCTGACACTGAAGCTTTCTTT
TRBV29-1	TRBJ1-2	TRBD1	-	CSEGQAHEGYTF	TGCAGCGAGGGACAGGCCCACGAGGGCTACACCTTC
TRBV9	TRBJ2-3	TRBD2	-	CASSVGTSGSTDTQYF	TGTGCCAGCAGCGTTGGGACTAGCGGATCCACAGATACGCAGTATTTT
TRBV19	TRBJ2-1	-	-	CASSLSEGFGEQFF	TGTGCCAGTAGCCTTAGCGAGGGTTTTGGGGAGCAGTTCTTC
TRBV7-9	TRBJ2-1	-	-	CASSSTSFNEQFF	TGTGCCAGCAGCTCCACTAGCTTCAATGAGCAGTTCTTC
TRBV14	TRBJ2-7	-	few	CASSRTGYEQYF	TGTGCCAGCAGCCGAACAGGGTACGAGCAGTACTTC
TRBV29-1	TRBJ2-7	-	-	CSVAPQGGTYEQYF	TGCAGCGTCGCCCCCCAAGGGGGGACCTACGAGCAGTACTTC
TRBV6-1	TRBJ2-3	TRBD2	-	CASSEGRGDTQYF	TGTGCCAGCAGTGAAGGGCGGGGGGATACGCAGTATTTT
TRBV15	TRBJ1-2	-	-	CATSRDRGSPAGYTF	TGTGCCACCAGCAGAGATAGAGGCAGCCCGGCAGGCTACACCTTC
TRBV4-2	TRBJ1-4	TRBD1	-	CASSQGKQGVREKLFF	TGTGCCAGCAGCCAAGGGAAACAGGGGGTAAGAGAAAAACTGTTTTTT
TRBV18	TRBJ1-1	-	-	CASSPAVGNTEAFF	TGTGCCAGCTCACCGGCGGTGGGCAACACTGAAGCTTTCTTT
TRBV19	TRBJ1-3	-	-	CASSIPSGSGNTIYF	TGTGCCAGTAGTATCCCGTCAGGCTCTGGAAACACCATATATTTT
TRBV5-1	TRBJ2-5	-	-	CASSLLGGTTQETQYF	TGCGCCAGCAGCTTGTTGGGGGGTACCACCCAAGAGACCCAGTACTTC
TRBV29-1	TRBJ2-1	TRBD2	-	CSVERGTSFNNEQFF	TGCAGCGTTGAACGCGGGACTAGTTTTAACAATGAGCAGTTCTTC
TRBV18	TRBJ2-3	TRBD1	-	CASSPGQGTDTQYF	TGTGCCAGCTCACCTGGACAGGGCACAGATACGCAGTATTTT
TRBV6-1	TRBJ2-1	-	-	CASRLTRTAREFF	TGTGCCAGCAGGCTAACGAGGACAGCCCGGGAGTTCTTC
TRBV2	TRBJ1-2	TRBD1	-	CASSQGARNYGYTF	TGTGCCAGCAGTCAGGGGGCGCGGAACTATGGCTACACCTTC
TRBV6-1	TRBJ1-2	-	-	CASRGGNYGYTF	TGTGCCAGCCGAGGTGGGAACTATGGCTACACCTTC
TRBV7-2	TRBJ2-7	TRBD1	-	CASSPFRQGVDYEQYF	TGTGCCAGCAGCCCATTCAGACAGGGGGTTGACTACGAGCAGTACTTC
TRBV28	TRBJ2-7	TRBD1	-	CASSPAGTGNYEQYF	TGTGCCAGCAGCCCCGCCGGGACAGGGAACTACGAGCAGTACTTC
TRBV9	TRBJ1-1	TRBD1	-	CASSRRTGSFAEAFF	TGTGCCAGCAGCCGACGGACAGGGAGTTTTGCTGAAGCTTTCTTT
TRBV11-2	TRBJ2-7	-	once	CASSLRGSLSYEQYF	TGTGCCAGCAGCTTACGGGGTAGCCTATCCTACGAGCAGTACTTC
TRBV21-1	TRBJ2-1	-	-	CASSKEAPIYNEQFF	TGTGCCAGCAGCAAAGAGGCGCCCATCTACAATGAGCAGTTCTTC
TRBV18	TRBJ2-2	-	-	CASSLNTGELFF	TGTGCCAGCTCACTAAACACCGGGGAGCTGTTTTTT
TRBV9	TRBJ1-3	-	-	CASSVGNSGNTIYF	TGTGCCAGCAGCGTTGGAAACTCTGGAAACACCATATATTTT
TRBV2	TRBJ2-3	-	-	CASSRLVTSTDTQYF	TGTGCCAGCAGTCGACTAGTGACTAGCACAGATACGCAGTATTTT
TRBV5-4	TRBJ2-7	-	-	CASSQTTTGPYEQYF	TGTGCCAGCAGCCAAACTACCACAGGGCCCTACGAGCAGTACTTC
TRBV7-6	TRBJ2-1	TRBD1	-	CASSLGQGIMNEQFF	TGTGCCAGCAGCCTCGGACAGGGGATAATGAATGAGCAGTTCTTC
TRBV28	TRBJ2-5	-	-	CASSWAGQVGETQYF	TGTGCCAGCAGTTGGGCAGGGCAGGTTGGAGAGACCCAGTACTTC
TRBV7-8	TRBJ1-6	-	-	CASSPRVVGSPLHF	TGTGCCAGCAGCCCCCGGGTAGTTGGTTCACCCCTCCACTTT
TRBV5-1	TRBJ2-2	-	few	CASSFLQGGGELFF	TGCGCCAGCAGCTTTTTACAGGGCGGCGGGGAGCTGTTTTTT
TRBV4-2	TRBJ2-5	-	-	CASSQTGYQETQYF	TGTGCCAGCAGCCAAACCGGGTACCAAGAGACCCAGTACTTC
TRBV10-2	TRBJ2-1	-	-	CASSDLRQGGYNEQFF	TGCGCCAGCAGTGATCTCCGGCAGGGCGGATACAATGAGCAGTTCTTC
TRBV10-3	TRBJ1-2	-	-	CAISEKPDTSYTF	TGTGCCATCAGTGAGAAACCGGACACAAGCTACACCTTC
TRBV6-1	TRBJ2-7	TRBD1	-	CASSVQGLDEQYF	TGTGCCAGCAGTGTACAGGGGTTGGACGAGCAGTACTTC
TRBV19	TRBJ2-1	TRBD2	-	CASRSLGGGSYNEQFF	TGTGCCAGTAGGAGCCTCGGGGGGGGGTCCTACAATGAGCAGTTCTTC
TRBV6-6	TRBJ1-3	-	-	CASVGGAGNTIYF	TGTGCCAGCGTTGGAGGGGCTGGAAACACCATATATTTT
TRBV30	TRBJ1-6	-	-	CAWSNTRFTTVSSYNSPLHF	TGTGCCTGGAGTAACACCCGATTCACGACCGTGAGCTCCTATAATTCACCCCTCCACTTT
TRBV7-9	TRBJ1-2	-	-	CASSLDLGMRKGGYTF	TGTGCCAGCAGCCTCGACTTGGGCATGAGGAAAGGTGGCTACACCTTC
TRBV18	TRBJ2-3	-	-	CASTFTGPSTDTQYF	TGTGCCAGCACCTTTACAGGGCCTAGCACAGATACGCAGTATTTT